This T cell receptor (beta chain) came from a study of T cell responses to AZD1222 COVID-19 vaccine (TCRdb year 2021). In the study overall: AZD1222 recipients given second doses at about 4 weeks or at about 12 weeks were pooled, since spike-specific TCR depth and breadth were not found to differ between the two schedules. A total of just over 230 trial participants underwent TCR sequencing, of whom approximately 200 had received two doses of AZD1222 and around 25 had received two doses of the MenACWY control vaccine. Trial participants were enrolled by age into 18-55, 56-69 and 70-plus year subgroups, with 148, 28 and 57 TCR-sequenced participants respectively. General study outcomes and caveats: CD4 TCRs associated with the vaccine covered the entire spike protein, and the dominant responses were in regions 160-218 and 743-854. Spike-specific TCR breadth and depth rose significantly after two AZD1222 doses compared with day 0 and with MenACWY recipients. Conclusions about previously exposed vaccinees are limited, since just five or six AZD1222 recipients were seropositive for SARS-CoV-2 at baseline. Because no day 14 peak-response samples were available, the repertoires could be characterized only after the peak T cell response. The 56-69-year group was small, and its depth increase did not reach significance, likely because of low power. Nearly half of unique spike-specific TCRs reportedly recognized epitopes outside regions mutated in the B.1.351 and B.1.1.7 variants. Most participants were white British and females outnumbered males, and the authors suggested that clonal diversity may have been underestimated.

The germline ends are 15 bases apart after V is trimmed by 7 bases and J by 6 bases. As encoded in the germline V gene (reference sequence), CDR1 is LNHDA while CDR2 is SQIVND. Including the terminal cysteine and phenylalanine, the CDR3 comprises 14 residues. Just CDR3 DNA is preserved here, 42 bases in frame from base 1. To note about this clone: Its binding antigen is unknown. No base-level quality is on record; no much larger clone is a single base apart.

The CDR3 regions of human TCRbeta chains were analyzed by immunosequencing. Per the source publication's procedure: TCRs in the repertoires were matched against a reference library of SARS-CoV-2-specific TCRs that had been generated with the MIRA antigen-specificity platform. Breadth meant the fraction of unique TCRs that were SARS-CoV-2-associated, whereas depth meant the fraction of total T cells that were SARS-CoV-2-associated. Using the MIRA data, each spike-specific TCR was assigned both to the spike region to which the TCR was reactive and to a CD4 or CD8 class. Log10-transformed breadth and depth values were compared by one-way ANOVA with Sidak's multiple comparisons tests. TCRdb took this table from immuneACCESS and kept in-frame rearrangements with V and J called. Such tables lack part of the clones; where checked against another copy, unresolved V genes explain under half of the gap, and the rest is unexplained. From that table come the V and J calls and clone size; the DNA was used to work out D and trimming. Across this sample there are more than 100,000 clones, with around 88% seen only once. The ten largest clones capture 4% to 5.5% of the sample.

Sample time point, as interpreted from the label and publication: baseline before first vaccination. Vaccinee samples were obtained from the UK trials COV001 and COV002, which included a single-blind randomized controlled phase 2/3 trial of AZD1222 (ChAdOx1 nCoV-19) in healthy adults. For TCRbeta chain sequencing, PBMC samples from trial participants were taken at day 0 and at day 28 after the second dose. The V and J segments used are TRBV19 and TRBJ2-2; the D gene cannot be named for sure. This receptor was identified in an adult in good health. The sample in question was peripheral blood, obtained on day 0 of AZD1222 vaccination. The sequenced DNA: TGTGCCAGTAACCCAAACGGAGCCGCCGGGGAGCTGTTTTTT. This codes for CASNPNGAAGELFF. Full variable domain (CDR3 extended with the reference TRBV19 and TRBJ2-2 proteins): DGGITQSPKYLFRKEGQNVTLSCEQNLNHDAMYWYRQDPGQGLRLIYYSQIVNDFQKGDIAEGYSVSREKKESFPLTVTSAQKNPTAFYLCASNPNGAAGELFFGEGSRLTVL.